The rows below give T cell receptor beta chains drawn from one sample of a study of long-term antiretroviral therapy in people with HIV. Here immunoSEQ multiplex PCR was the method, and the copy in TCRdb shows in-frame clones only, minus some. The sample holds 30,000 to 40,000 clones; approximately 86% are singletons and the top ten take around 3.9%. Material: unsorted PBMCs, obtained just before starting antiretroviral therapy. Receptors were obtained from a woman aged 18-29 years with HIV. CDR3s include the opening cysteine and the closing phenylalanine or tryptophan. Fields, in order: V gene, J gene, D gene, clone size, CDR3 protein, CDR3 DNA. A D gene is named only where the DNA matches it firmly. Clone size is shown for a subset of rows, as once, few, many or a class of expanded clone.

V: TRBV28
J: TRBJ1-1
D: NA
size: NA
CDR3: CASSLLPGVNTEAFF
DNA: TGTGCCAGCAGTTTACTTCCAGGGGTGAACACTGAAGCTTTCTTT

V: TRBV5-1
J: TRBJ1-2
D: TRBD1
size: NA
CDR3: CASSPLTGANYGYTF
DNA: TGCGCCAGCAGCCCCCTTACAGGGGCTAACTATGGCTACACCTTC

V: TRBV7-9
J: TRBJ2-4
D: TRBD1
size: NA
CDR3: CASSSGGDRAHYPKNIQYF
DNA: TGTGCCAGCAGCTCCGGAGGTGACAGGGCCCACTATCCCAAAAACATTCAGTACTTC

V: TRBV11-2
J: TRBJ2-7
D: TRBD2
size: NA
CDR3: CASSPESGRGAYEQYF
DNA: TGTGCCAGCAGCCCAGAGAGCGGGAGGGGGGCCTACGAGCAGTACTTC

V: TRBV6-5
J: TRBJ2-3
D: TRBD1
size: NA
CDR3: CASRRQGGADTQYF
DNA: TGTGCCAGCAGGCGACAGGGGGGGGCAGATACGCAGTATTTT

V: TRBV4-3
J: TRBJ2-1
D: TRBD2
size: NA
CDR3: CASSQGGGRVYNEQFF
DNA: TGCGCCAGCAGCCAAGGTGGAGGGAGGGTCTACAATGAGCAGTTCTTC

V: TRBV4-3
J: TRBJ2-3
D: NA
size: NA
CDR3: CASSQARGTDTQYF
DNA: TGCGCCAGCAGCCAAGCCCGAGGCACAGATACGCAGTATTTT

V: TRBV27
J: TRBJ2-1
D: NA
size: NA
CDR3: CASSLGGSSYNEQFF
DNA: TGTGCCAGCAGTCTAGGGGGTAGCTCCTACAATGAGCAGTTCTTC

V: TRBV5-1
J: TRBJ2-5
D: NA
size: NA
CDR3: CASSPLWNQETQYF
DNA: TGCGCCAGCAGCCCGTTATGGAACCAAGAGACCCAGTACTTC

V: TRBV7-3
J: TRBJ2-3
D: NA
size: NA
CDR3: CASSPDLDTQYF
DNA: TGTGCCAGCAGCCCCGATTTAGATACGCAGTATTTT

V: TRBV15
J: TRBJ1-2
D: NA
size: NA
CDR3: CATSREGLRGYTF
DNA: TGTGCCACCAGCAGAGAGGGACTACGCGGCTACACCTTC

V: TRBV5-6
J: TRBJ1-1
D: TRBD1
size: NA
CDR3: CASSSDRTGRTFF
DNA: TGTGCCAGCAGCTCCGACCGGACAGGGCGCACCTTCTTT

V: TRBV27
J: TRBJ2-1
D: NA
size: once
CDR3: CASSYVRRGLNEQFF
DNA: TGTGCCAGCAGTTACGTCCGCCGAGGTCTCAATGAGCAGTTCTTC

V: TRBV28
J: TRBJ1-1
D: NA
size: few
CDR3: CASSTIQEWYTEAFF
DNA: TGTGCCAGCAGCACAATACAGGAGTGGTACACTGAAGCTTTCTTT

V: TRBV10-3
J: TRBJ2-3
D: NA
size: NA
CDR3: CAISAQADTQYF
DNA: TGTGCCATCAGTGCGCAAGCAGATACGCAGTATTTT

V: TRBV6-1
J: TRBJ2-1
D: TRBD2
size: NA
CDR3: CASIRTSASNEQFF
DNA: TGTGCCAGCATCCGGACTAGCGCGAGCAATGAGCAGTTCTTC

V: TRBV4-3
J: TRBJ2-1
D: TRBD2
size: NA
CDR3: CASSQASRAGGPPNEQFF
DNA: TGCGCCAGCAGCCAAGCTTCCCGTGCGGGAGGGCCCCCCAATGAGCAGTTCTTC

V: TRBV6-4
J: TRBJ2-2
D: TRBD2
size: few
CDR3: CASSDSTSGSGELFF
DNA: TGTGCCAGCAGTGACTCGACTAGCGGGAGCGGGGAGCTGTTTTTT

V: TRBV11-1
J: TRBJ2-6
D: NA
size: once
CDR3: CASSWTESSGANVLTF
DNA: TGTGCCAGCAGCTGGACAGAAAGCTCTGGGGCCAACGTCCTGACTTTC

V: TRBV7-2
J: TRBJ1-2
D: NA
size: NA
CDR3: CASSLQGNYGYTF
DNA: TGTGCCAGCAGCTTACAAGGGAACTATGGCTACACCTTC

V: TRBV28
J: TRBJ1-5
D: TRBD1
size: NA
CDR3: CASRRQGGDNQPQHF
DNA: TGTGCCAGCAGGAGACAGGGAGGTGACAATCAGCCCCAGCATTTT

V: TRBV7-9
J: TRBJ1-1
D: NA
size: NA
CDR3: CASSLGEGAFF
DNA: TGTGCCAGCAGCTTAGGCGAGGGAGCTTTCTTT

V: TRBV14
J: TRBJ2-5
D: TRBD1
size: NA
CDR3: CASSLARGKVTQYF
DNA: TGTGCCAGCAGCCTAGCCAGGGGGAAGGTGACCCAGTACTTC

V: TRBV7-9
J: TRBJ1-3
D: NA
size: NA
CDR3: CASSPRDFLGGNTIYF
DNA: TGTGCCAGCAGCCCACGAGACTTCCTGGGAGGAAACACCATATATTTT

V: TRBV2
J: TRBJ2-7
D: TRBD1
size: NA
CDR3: CASSVNRDRVTYEQYF
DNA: TGTGCCAGCAGTGTCAACCGGGACAGGGTAACCTACGAGCAGTACTTC

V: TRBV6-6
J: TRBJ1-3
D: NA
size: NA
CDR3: CASGLRSSGNTIYF
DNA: TGTGCCAGCGGGCTCCGAAGCTCTGGAAACACCATATATTTT

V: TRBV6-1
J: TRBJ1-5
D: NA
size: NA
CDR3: CASSLHRGNQPQHF
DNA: TGTGCCAGCAGCCTTCACAGGGGCAATCAGCCCCAGCATTTT

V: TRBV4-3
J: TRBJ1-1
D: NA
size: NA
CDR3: CASSQDWVETEAFF
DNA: TGCGCCAGCAGCCAAGATTGGGTGGAAACTGAAGCTTTCTTT